This is a list of T cell receptor beta chains from one sample in a study of T cell responses to AZD1222 COVID-19 vaccine. Using immunoSEQ multiplex PCR, the repertoire was profiled, and TCRdb retains in-frame clones only, with some absent. The table lists some 190,000 clones, approximately 90% of them singletons, with approximately 1.7% in the top ten. Material: peripheral blood, obtained 28 days after the second AZD1222 dose. These receptors were collected from an adult who received the AZD1222 COVID-19 vaccine. The CDR3 runs from the conserved cysteine through the conserved F or W. The D gene is left open where the match is weak.

J gene: TRBJ2-7
V gene: TRBV19
D gene: TRBD1
CDR3 protein: CASQTTGGIYEQYF

J gene: TRBJ1-5
V gene: TRBV7-9
D gene: .
CDR3 protein: CASTSSNQPQHF

J gene: TRBJ2-3
V gene: TRBV18
D gene: .
CDR3 protein: CASSPDSFTDTQYF

J gene: TRBJ2-1
V gene: TRBV7-9
D gene: .
CDR3 protein: CASSFYEERRKEFF

J gene: TRBJ2-3
V gene: TRBV14
D gene: TRBD2
CDR3 protein: CASSHPFTSGRAGTQYF

J gene: TRBJ1-1
V gene: TRBV5-4
D gene: .
CDR3 protein: CASSSAPNTEAFF

J gene: TRBJ2-3
V gene: TRBV18
D gene: TRBD1
CDR3 protein: CASSTGQGIRADTQYF

J gene: TRBJ2-1
V gene: TRBV20-1
D gene: .
CDR3 protein: CSALKGYEQFF

J gene: TRBJ2-2
V gene: TRBV7-2
D gene: TRBD2
CDR3 protein: CASSFRASGGQNTGELFF

J gene: TRBJ2-7
V gene: TRBV4-1
D gene: .
CDR3 protein: CASSQGLDSHEQYF

J gene: TRBJ2-2
V gene: TRBV7-9
D gene: TRBD1
CDR3 protein: CASSSDRGPTGELFF

J gene: TRBJ2-4
V gene: TRBV19
D gene: TRBD1
CDR3 protein: CASSIGTGAKNIQYF

J gene: TRBJ1-3
V gene: TRBV6-6
D gene: TRBD1
CDR3 protein: CASSLQGQGGPGNTIYF

J gene: TRBJ1-6
V gene: TRBV11-2
D gene: .
CDR3 protein: CASSLLRGSTHSPLHF

J gene: TRBJ1-3
V gene: TRBV5-1
D gene: TRBD1
CDR3 protein: CASSLGTGGPGNTIYF

J gene: TRBJ1-1
V gene: TRBV7-3
D gene: .
CDR3 protein: CASSYKQDFAEAFF

J gene: TRBJ2-2
V gene: TRBV7-3
D gene: TRBD1
CDR3 protein: CASSLQGAPSPGELFF

J gene: TRBJ1-3
V gene: TRBV5-1
D gene: .
CDR3 protein: CASSLGTETFTGNTIYF

J gene: TRBJ2-5
V gene: TRBV6-5
D gene: TRBD2
CDR3 protein: CASRTSGGGKTQYF

J gene: TRBJ1-5
V gene: TRBV2
D gene: .
CDR3 protein: CASSVWDSNQPQHF

J gene: TRBJ2-7
V gene: TRBV13
D gene: TRBD1
CDR3 protein: CASSLGIKQGHDEQYF

J gene: TRBJ2-3
V gene: TRBV24-1
D gene: TRBD2
CDR3 protein: CATSDTSGTSTDTQYF

J gene: TRBJ2-3
V gene: TRBV6-4
D gene: .
CDR3 protein: CASSERSALNTDTQYF

J gene: TRBJ2-5
V gene: TRBV15
D gene: .
CDR3 protein: CATERLSGGLTLQGQETQYF

J gene: TRBJ2-1
V gene: TRBV18
D gene: TRBD2
CDR3 protein: CASSDHRTSIEQFF

J gene: TRBJ1-2
V gene: TRBV27
D gene: TRBD1
CDR3 protein: CASSEPGQGANYGYTF

J gene: TRBJ1-6
V gene: TRBV5-8
D gene: TRBD1
CDR3 protein: CASTEDRGLSPLHF

J gene: TRBJ2-5
V gene: TRBV29-1
D gene: TRBD2
CDR3 protein: CSVVKAGGPGTQYF

J gene: TRBJ1-2
V gene: TRBV18
D gene: TRBD1
CDR3 protein: CASSPRAQGAQDGYTF

J gene: TRBJ2-1
V gene: TRBV9
D gene: TRBD1
CDR3 protein: CASSAPVTGAYNEQFF

J gene: TRBJ2-7
V gene: TRBV6-2/TRBV6-3
D gene: TRBD1
CDR3 protein: CASSHQTGGVYEQYF

J gene: TRBJ2-1
V gene: TRBV11-2
D gene: TRBD1
CDR3 protein: CASSSTRQGAYNEQFF

J gene: TRBJ1-6
V gene: TRBV7-9
D gene: .
CDR3 protein: CASSTREDSPLHF

J gene: TRBJ2-7
V gene: TRBV11-2
D gene: .
CDR3 protein: CASSLGQRSYEQYF